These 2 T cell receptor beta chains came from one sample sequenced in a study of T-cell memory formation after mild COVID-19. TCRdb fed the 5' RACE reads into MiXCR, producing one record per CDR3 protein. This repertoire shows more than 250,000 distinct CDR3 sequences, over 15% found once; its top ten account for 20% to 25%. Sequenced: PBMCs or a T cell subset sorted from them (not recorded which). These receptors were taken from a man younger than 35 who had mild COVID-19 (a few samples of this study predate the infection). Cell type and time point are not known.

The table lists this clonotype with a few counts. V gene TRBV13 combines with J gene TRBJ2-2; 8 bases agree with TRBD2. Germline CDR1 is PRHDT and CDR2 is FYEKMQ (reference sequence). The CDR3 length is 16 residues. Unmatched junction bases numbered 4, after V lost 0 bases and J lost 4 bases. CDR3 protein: CASSLGTSDFTGELFF. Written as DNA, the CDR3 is TGTGCCAGCAGCTTAGGGACTAGCGATTTCACCGGGGAGCTGTTTTTT.

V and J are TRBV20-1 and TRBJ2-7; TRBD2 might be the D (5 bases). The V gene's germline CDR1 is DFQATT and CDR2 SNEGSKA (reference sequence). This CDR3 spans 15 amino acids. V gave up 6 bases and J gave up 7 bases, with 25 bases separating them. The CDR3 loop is CSATSPRQAGSEQYF. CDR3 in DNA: TGCAGTGCCACATCCCCTCGACAAGCTGGGAGTGAGCAGTACTTC.